These 8 T cell receptor beta chains were all obtained from the same sample, sequenced in a study of blood T cell repertoires in COVID-19. Using immunoSEQ multiplex PCR, the repertoire was profiled, and TCRdb retains in-frame clones only, with some absent. Found here are about 250,000 clones, approximately 90% of them singletons; the top ten hold 2% to 3%. Sequenced input: PBMCs or T cells enriched from blood (not recorded which). The receptors derive from a woman aged 18-29 years who had recovered from COVID-19.

The rearrangement joins TRBV27 to TRBJ2-5, with 8 nucleotides matching TRBD1. The CDR3 consists of 14 residues. The germline gives CDR1 MNHEY, CDR2 SMNVEV (reference sequence). V was clipped by 2 bases and J by 4 bases; unmatched bases: 3. The CDR3 nucleotides are TGTGCCAGCAGTTTAGACAGGGGCGGAGAGACCCAGTACTTC. Translated: CASSLDRGGETQYF.

This chain connects TRBV28 to TRBJ2-5; 9 bases fit TRBD2. V shed 6 bases and J 6 bases; nucleotides not matched to a gene: 2. CDR1 is MDHEN and CDR2 is SYDVKM in the germline V gene. This CDR3 has 12 residues. The CDR3 coding sequence is TGTGCCAGCAGGCGGGGGGGGAAGACCCAGTACTTC. It yields the protein CASRRGGKTQYF.

The chain combines TRBV29-1 with TRBJ2-2; 10 bases agree with TRBD1. CDR1 and CDR2 from the germline V gene are SQVTM and ANQGSEA. V lost 4 bases to trimming and J lost 7 bases; unmatched junction nucleotides: 6. The CDR3 spans 14 residues. CDR3 sequence: CSVAGQGVFGELFF. The CDR3 DNA reads TGCAGCGTTGCCGGACAGGGGGTGTTCGGGGAGCTGTTTTTT.

The chain uses TRBV7-3 and TRBJ2-3; 7 positions agree with TRBD2. CDR3 length equals 16 residues. The germline CDR1 and CDR2 sequences are SGHTA and FQGTGA. Trimming removed 5 bases from V and 3 bases from J; junction bases left unmatched: 11. CDR3 DNA: TGTGCCAGCAGCGACCGAGCGGGGATAGGGACAGATACGCAGTATTTT. Translated: CASSDRAGIGTDTQYF.

V usage is TRBV6-1 and J usage is TRBJ1-2; the D is unclear. CDR3 size: 13 residues. Between the trimmed V and J ends, which lost 3 bases and 6 bases, there was a span of 11 bases. The germline V gene encodes CDR1 MNHNS and CDR2 SASEGT. The CDR3 bases are TGTGCCAGCAGTGACAGAGGGTTGAATGGCTACACCTTC. As protein: CASSDRGLNGYTF.

The V and J genes are TRBV19 and TRBJ1-5; no definite D call. The CDR3 runs to 13 residues. V was pared by 3 bases and J by 11 bases, with 14 bases between. Germline V gene data show CDR1 as LNHDA and CDR2 as SQIVND (reference sequence). In DNA form, the CDR3 reads TGTGCCAGTAGTATCGGCGCCGCGGTGGCCCAGCATTTT. This codes for CASSIGAAVAQHF.

The V and J genes are TRBV6-1 and TRBJ1-5; tentatively, D is TRBD1 (6 bases). Germline V lookup: CDR1 MNHNS, CDR2 SASEGT. Trimming stripped 4 bases from V and 0 bases from J, with 13 bases between. This CDR3 region has 16 residues. CDR3 region: CASSGYRAYSNQPQHF. CDR3 bases: TGTGCCAGCAGTGGGTACAGGGCATATAGCAATCAGCCCCAGCATTTT.

The V call is TRBV15, the J call TRBJ1-2, with TRBD1 matching over 10 bases. Germline V CDR1 and CDR2: LNHNV, YYDKDF (reference sequence). The CDR3 loop spans 16 amino acids. V was pared by 3 bases and J by 2 bases, with 6 bases of the junction left unmatched. The CDR3 region is CATSRGGQGTNYGYTF. As DNA, the CDR3 is TGTGCCACCAGCAGGGGGGGACAGGGGACCAACTATGGCTACACCTTC.